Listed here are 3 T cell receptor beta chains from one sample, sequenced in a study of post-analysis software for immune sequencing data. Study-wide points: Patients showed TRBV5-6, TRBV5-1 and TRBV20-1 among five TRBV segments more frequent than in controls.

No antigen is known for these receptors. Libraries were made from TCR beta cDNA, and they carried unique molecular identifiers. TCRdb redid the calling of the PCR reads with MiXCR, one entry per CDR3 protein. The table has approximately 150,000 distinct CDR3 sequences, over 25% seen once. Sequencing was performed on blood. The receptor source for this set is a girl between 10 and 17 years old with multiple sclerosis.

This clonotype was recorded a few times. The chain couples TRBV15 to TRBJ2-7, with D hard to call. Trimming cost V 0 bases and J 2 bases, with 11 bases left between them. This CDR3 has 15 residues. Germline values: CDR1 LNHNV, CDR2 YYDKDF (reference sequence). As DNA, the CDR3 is TGTGCCACCAGCAGAGAGGGCACAGCAGCCTACGAGCAGTACTTC. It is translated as CATSREGTAAYEQYF. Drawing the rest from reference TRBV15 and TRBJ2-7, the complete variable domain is DAMVIQNPRYQVTQFGKPVTLSCSQTLNHNVMYWYQQKSSQAPKLLFHYYDKDFNNEADTPDNFQSRRPNTSFCFLDIRSPGLGDTAMYLCATSREGTAAYEQYFGPGTRLTVT.

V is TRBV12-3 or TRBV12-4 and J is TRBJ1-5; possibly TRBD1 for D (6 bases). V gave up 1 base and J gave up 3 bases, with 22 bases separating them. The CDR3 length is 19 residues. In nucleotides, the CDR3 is TGTGCCAGCAGTTTAGTTCGTGAGACCGGGGGGCTAAACAATCAGCCCCAGCATTTT. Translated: CASSLVRETGGLNNQPQHF.

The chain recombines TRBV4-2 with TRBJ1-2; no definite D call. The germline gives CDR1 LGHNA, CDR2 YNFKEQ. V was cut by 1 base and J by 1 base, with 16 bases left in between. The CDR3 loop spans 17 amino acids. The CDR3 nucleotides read TGTGCCAGCAGCCAAGTTATCACTCCCGGTCATAACTATGGCTACACCTTC. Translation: CASSQVITPGHNYGYTF.